The 5 T cell receptor beta chains below come from one sample, sequenced in a study of blood T cell repertoires in COVID-19. Using immunoSEQ multiplex PCR, the repertoire was profiled, and TCRdb retains in-frame clones only, with some absent. Found here are 130,000 or so clones, 85% to 90% of them singletons; the top ten hold around 18%. The sample consisted of peripheral blood. The receptors stem from a man in his fifties or sixties with active or convalescent COVID-19.

The rearrangement joins TRBV24-1 to TRBJ2-7, with 10 bases aligning to TRBD2. The CDR3 contains 14 residues. Germline CDR1 KGHDR, CDR2 SFDVKD. Trimming took 6 bases from V and 4 from J; bases not matched to a gene: 5. CDR3 protein: CATSPSSGSYEQYF. As DNA, the CDR3 is TGTGCCACCAGTCCGTCTAGCGGGAGTTACGAGCAGTACTTC.

CDR3 sequence reads: CATRVGLAGGQYQETQYF. In DNA form, the CDR3 reads TGTGCCACCAGAGTGGGACTAGCGGGGGGGCAGTACCAAGAGACCCAGTACTTC. The chain is built from TRBV15 and TRBJ2-5; 16 bases fit TRBD2. V lost 6 bases, J lost 0 bases, and 7 bases stayed unmatched. Germline V lookup: CDR1 LNHNV, CDR2 YYDKDF (reference sequence). The CDR3 runs 18 residues.

This chain links TRBV5-1 with TRBJ1-1; tentatively, D is TRBD1 (6 bases). V dropped 1 base and J dropped 11 bases, with 15 bases sitting between them. Germline CDR1 and CDR2: SGHRS and YFSETQ. CDR3 length: 13 residues. CDR3 amino acids: CASSLILGAGAFF. CDR3 in DNA: TGCGCCAGCAGCTTGATCTTGGGGGCTGGGGCTTTCTTT.

The chain recombines TRBV15 with TRBJ2-7; 8 positions match TRBD1. The CDR3 totals 15 residues. Germline CDR1 LNHNV, CDR2 YYDKDF (reference sequence). J was trimmed by 4 bases and V by 2 bases; bases with no gene match: 7. The CDR3 spells CATSRHGTGFYEQYF. The CDR3 DNA reads TGTGCCACCAGCAGACACGGGACAGGCTTTTACGAGCAGTACTTC.

The chain joins TRBV6-5 to TRBJ1-4, with 7 bases fitting TRBD1. Germline V lookup: CDR1 MNHEY, CDR2 SVGAGI. The V and J ends lost 8 bases and 2 bases, in that order; junction bases with no gene match: 8. The CDR3 extends over 15 amino acids. The CDR3 DNA is TGTGCCAGCGGTTCGCCGGGACAGACTAATGAAAAACTGTTTTTT. It is translated as CASGSPGQTNEKLFF.